The 29 T cell receptor beta chains in this list originate from one sample, sequenced in a study of T cells after yellow fever vaccination. TCRdb redid the calling of the 5' RACE reads with MiXCR, one entry per CDR3 protein. The repertoire holds 50,000 or so distinct CDR3 sequences, with 6% to 8% as singletons. This specimen was CD8+ T cells sorted from PBMCs, taken approximately 16 days after the first yellow fever vaccination. These receptors were obtained from a man younger than 30 who received the YFV17D yellow fever vaccine.

This clonotype was counted many times. J is TRBJ2-7 and V is TRBV29-1; 9 positions match TRBD1. The CDR3 runs to 15 residues. The V gene end was trimmed by 0 bases and the J gene end by 3 bases; junction bases not matched to a gene: 6. Germline V lookup: CDR1 SQVTM, CDR2 ANQGSEA. This CDR3 reads CSVEDRGQGDYEQYF. CDR3 DNA: TGCAGCGTTGAAGATCGGGGACAGGGAGACTACGAGCAGTACTTC.

This clonotype occurred many times. This chain links TRBV10-3 with TRBJ2-7; D is uncertain. The CDR3 totals 12 residues. Looked up from germline, CDR1 is ENHRY and CDR2 is SYGVKD. V lost 3 bases, J lost 2 bases, and 5 bases lay in between. The CDR3 nucleotides are TGTGCCATCAGTGACTATACCTACGAGCAGTACTTC. This codes for CAISDYTYEQYF.

This clonotype was observed many times. The V and J genes are TRBV29-1 and TRBJ2-7, with D possibly matching TRBD2 (6 bases). V lost 4 bases and J lost 2, with 12 bases in between. The CDR3 length is 13 residues. CDR1 and CDR2 (germline): SQVTM, ANQGSEA. The CDR3 sequence is CSVVLASTYEQYF. CDR3 in DNA: TGCAGCGTTGTGCTAGCGTCGACCTACGAGCAGTACTTC.

Ten or more counts support this clonotype. The chain uses TRBV12-3 or TRBV12-4 and TRBJ2-7, with D maybe TRBD2 (6 bases). The CDR3 loop spans 11 amino acids. The V end lost 8 bases, the J end lost 3 bases, and 8 bases lay between the germline ends. CDR3 loop: CASGGNYEQYF. CDR3 in DNA: TGTGCCAGCGGGGGGAACTACGAGCAGTACTTC.

This clonotype was observed a few times. This sequence joins TRBV15 and TRBJ2-7, with D tentatively TRBD1 or TRBD2 (5 bases each). The CDR3 has 21 residues. V was pared by 3 bases and J by 0 bases, with 30 bases between. In germline, CDR1 is LNHNV, CDR2 YYDKDF (reference sequence). This CDR3 reads CATSRVRADRGPWVPSYEQYV. In DNA, the CDR3 is TGTGCCACCAGCAGGGTGCGGGCTGACCGGGGCCCGTGGGTCCCCTCCTACGAGCAGTACGTC.

On this clonotype itself: A read error may explain this, as a much larger clone is one base away. The chain carries TRBV6-5 and TRBJ2-3; D is undetermined. This CDR3 spans 16 amino acids. Trimming took off 0 bases at V and 4 bases at J, with 14 bases between the two ends. CDR1 is MNHEY and CDR2 is SVGAGI in the germline V gene. In DNA, the CDR3 is TGTGCCAGCAGTTACTCGTCGTTTCATATGGCAGATACGCAGTATTTT. Translating gives CASSYSSFHMADTQYF.

The sample holds many counts of this clonotype. The CDR3 region is CASSQESGNTGELFF. The CDR3 DNA reads as TGCGCCAGCAGCCAAGAAAGCGGGAACACCGGGGAGCTGTTTTTT. The chain uses TRBV4-3 and TRBJ2-2; D is possibly TRBD2 (5 bases). The CDR3 length is 15 residues. Per the germline V gene, CDR1 is LGHNA and CDR2 is YSLEER. Trimming left V 0 bases short and J 1 base short, with 6 bases between.

This clonotype showed up many times. The chain joins TRBV30 to TRBJ2-1; 12 nucleotides align to TRBD2. The V gene's germline CDR1 is GTSNPN and CDR2 SVGIG (reference sequence). The CDR3 extends over 15 amino acids. V was clipped by 5 bases and J by 8 bases; unmatched bases: 10. CDR3 in amino acids: CAWAPLAGGPDEQFF. CDR3 DNA: TGTGCCTGGGCGCCCCTAGCGGGGGGGCCGGATGAGCAGTTCTTC. Filled out from reference TRBV30 and TRBJ2-1, the complete variable domain reads SQTIHQWPATLVQPVGSPLSLECTVEGTSNPNLYWYRQAAGRGLQLLFYSVGIGQISSEVPQNLSASRPQDRQFILSSKKLLLSDSGFYLCAWAPLAGGPDEQFFGPGTRLTVL.

Many counts were recorded for this clonotype. The V gene is TRBV27, the J gene TRBJ2-7, with unresolved D. CDR1 MNHEY and CDR2 SMNVEV come from the germline V gene (reference sequence). Trimming took off 0 bases at V and 2 bases at J, with 11 bases between the two ends. The CDR3 extends over 15 amino acids. CDR3 coding DNA: TGTGCCAGCAGTTTATCGATAACGAATGCCTACGAGCAGTACGTC. Amino acids: CASSLSITNAYEQYV.

This clonotype has at least ten counts. The V gene is TRBV30, the J gene TRBJ1-2; no clear D gene. V gave up 0 bases and J gave up 6 bases, with 17 bases separating them. The CDR3 has 15 residues. CDR1 and CDR2 from the germline V gene are GTSNPN and SVGIG (reference sequence). CDR3 protein: CAWSVTLENINGYTF. The CDR3 nucleotides read TGTGCCTGGAGTGTAACCCTGGAAAATATAAATGGCTACACCTTC.

This clonotype has a count of ten or more. The CDR3, as DNA: TGTGCCAGCAGTTACATACAGAACACCGGGGAGCTGTTTTTT. Its protein product is CASSYIQNTGELFF. This rearrangement joins TRBV6-2 or TRBV6-3 to TRBJ2-2, with D unresolved. The CDR3 runs 14 residues. Per the germline V gene, CDR1 is MNHEY and CDR2 is SVGEGT. Trimming took off 2 bases at V and 1 base at J, with 5 bases between the two ends.

This clonotype was observed at least ten times. The chain combines TRBV23-1 with TRBJ2-7; a possible D gene is TRBD2 (6 bases). TRBV23-1 is sorted into the ORF group, with uncertain function. The V end lost 4 bases, the J end lost 4 bases, and 20 bases lay between the germline ends. The CDR3 consists of 16 residues. The CDR3 DNA reads TGCGCCAGCAGTCTCCCGAAGGAGGGCCCCTTTTACGAGCAGTACGTC. This encodes CASSLPKEGPFYEQYV.

This clonotype was picked up a small number of times. This chain uses TRBV20-1 with TRBJ2-7, with D possibly TRBD2 on 5 matching bases. V dropped 5 bases and J dropped 3 bases, with 17 bases sitting between them. This CDR3 region has 14 residues. Per the germline V gene, CDR1 is DFQATT and CDR2 is SNEGSKA (reference sequence). The CDR3 region has the DNA TGCAGTGCTCTTAAGGAGGCTCAGGTCTACGAGCAGTACTTC. It is translated as CSALKEAQVYEQYF.

At least ten counts were recorded for this clonotype. The chain couples TRBV6-2 or TRBV6-3 to TRBJ2-7, with TRBD1 matching 8 bases. The CDR3 spans 15 residues. The V segment lost 5 bases and the J segment 2 bases; nucleotides outside the gene matches: 8. The V gene's germline CDR1 is MNHEY and CDR2 SVGEGT. The CDR3 spells CASSRYDRGTYEQYF. CDR3 sequence (DNA): TGTGCCAGCAGTCGATACGACAGGGGCACCTACGAGCAGTACTTC.

This clonotype has at least ten counts. The chain uses TRBV20-1 and TRBJ1-2, with unresolved D. The CDR3 totals 16 residues. The ends were cut back, 0 bases at V and 4 bases at J, with 18 bases in the middle. The germline CDR1 and CDR2 sequences are DFQATT and SNEGSKA (reference sequence). The CDR3 DNA follows: TGCAGTGCTAGAGATACCGGCAACCCGGATATCTATGGCTACACCTTC. This translates into CSARDTGNPDIYGYTF.

There are a few counts of this clonotype. V gene TRBV6-2 or TRBV6-3 combines with J gene TRBJ1-5; D might be TRBD1 (5 bases). The germline gives CDR1 MNHEY, CDR2 SVGEGT. V was clipped by 6 bases and J by 7 bases, with 13 bases between them. CDR3 length: 13 amino acids. DNA for the CDR3: TGTGCCAGCAGCCCCGGGGCAGGGCAGCCCCAGCATTTT. This encodes CASSPGAGQPQHF.

This clonotype has at least ten counts. The chain joins TRBV15 to TRBJ2-2, with D possibly TRBD1 on 5 matching bases. V was trimmed by 0 bases and J by 3 bases, leaving 8 bases between them. This CDR3 has 15 residues. In germline, CDR1 is LNHNV, CDR2 YYDKDF (reference sequence). CDR3 sequence reads: CATSRDKGYTGELFF. CDR3 nucleotides: TGTGCCACCAGCAGAGATAAGGGGTACACCGGGGAGCTGTTTTTT.

In its sample, this clonotype was seen many times. The chain is built from TRBV5-1 and TRBJ2-4; D is unresolved. The germline V gene encodes CDR1 SGHRS and CDR2 YFSETQ. There are 15 residues in the CDR3. V lost 0 bases, J lost 2 bases, and 9 bases lay in between. The CDR3 DNA reads TGCGCCAGCAGCTTGGCCGCGGATTCCAAAAACATTCAGTACTTC. Translated: CASSLAADSKNIQYF.

This clonotype has at least ten counts. V is TRBV9 and J is TRBJ2-4; 9 nucleotides agree with TRBD2. Germline assignment: CDR1 SGDLS and CDR2 YYNGEE. The CDR3 extends over 17 amino acids. With 2 bases clipped from V and 8 bases from J, the junction kept 14 bases outside the gene matches. For the CDR3, the DNA is TGTGCCAGCAGCGTCCAACCGGCGGGGGGGCCGAGGGACATTCAGTACTTC. Amino acid sequence: CASSVQPAGGPRDIQYF.

This clonotype has ten or more counts. V gene TRBV12-3 or TRBV12-4 combines with J gene TRBJ1-1; no firm D call. The CDR3 is made up of 12 amino acids. V lost 1 base to trimming and J lost 8 bases, with 8 bases between them. The CDR3, as DNA: TGTGCCAGCAGTTTAGTTCTGGGGGAAGCTTTCTTT. Amino acids: CASSLVLGEAFF.

This clonotype was seen a handful of times. The rearrangement joins TRBV20-1 to TRBJ1-1; possible D gene TRBD1, 5 bases. The CDR3 sequence is 13 residues long. The V end lost 1 base, the J end lost 9 bases, and 15 bases lay between the germline ends. Germline CDR1 reads DFQATT; CDR2 reads SNEGSKA (reference sequence). CDR3: CSARGKLGVQAFF. In nucleotides, the CDR3 is TGCAGTGCTAGAGGCAAATTAGGGGTTCAAGCTTTCTTT.

This clonotype was seen many times. CDR3 sequence: CASSQGDRDYGYTF. Written as DNA, the CDR3 is TGCGCCAGCAGCCAAGGTGACAGAGACTATGGCTACACCTTC. This rearrangement joins TRBV4-3 to TRBJ1-2; D is possibly TRBD1 (5 bases). The V end was cut by 1 base, the J end by 3 bases, with 9 bases between. The germline gives CDR1 LGHNA, CDR2 YSLEER. The CDR3 spans 14 residues.

V and J are TRBV6-1 and TRBJ2-5; D may be TRBD1 or TRBD2 (7 bases each). Germline V gene data show CDR1 as MNHNS and CDR2 as SASEGT. CDR3 size: 15 residues. Trimming shortened V by 6 bases and J by 3 bases, and 17 bases separated the two germline ends. The CDR3 loop reads CASRSRGGAKETQYF. In DNA form, the CDR3 reads TGTGCCAGCAGATCCAGGGGGGGGGCAAAAGAGACCCAGTACTTC.

This clonotype was seen at least ten times. The gene calls are TRBV5-1 and TRBJ1-2; 10 nucleotides agree with TRBD1. V trimming: 0 bases; J trimming: 4 bases; junction bases outside the gene matches: 12. This CDR3 has 18 residues. In germline, CDR1 is SGHRS, CDR2 YFSETQ. The CDR3 coding sequence is TGCGCCAGCAGCTTGGAGACAGGGGGCCCCCTTTACGGCTATGGCTACACCTTC. Amino acid sequence: CASSLETGGPLYGYGYTF.

This chain connects TRBV12-3 or TRBV12-4 to TRBJ1-1; no definite D call. The CDR3 has 15 residues. V lost 1 base, J lost 1 base, and 10 bases lay in between. The CDR3 loop is CASSLGGVTNTEAFF. CDR3 sequence (DNA): TGTGCCAGCAGTTTAGGCGGGGTGACGAACACTGAAGCTTTCTTT.

This clonotype was recorded many times. V is TRBV3-1 and J is TRBJ1-1; a weak D match, TRBD1 (6 bases). The CDR3 sequence is 12 residues long. Trimming cost V 4 bases and J 7 bases, with 10 bases left between them. Looked up from germline, CDR1 is LGHDT and CDR2 is YNNKEL (reference sequence). CDR3 sequence reads: CASSPTGYEAFF. CDR3 bases: TGTGCCAGCAGCCCTACAGGGTATGAAGCTTTCTTT.

This clonotype was observed many times. This rearrangement joins TRBV9 to TRBJ1-1, with D possibly matching TRBD1 (5 bases). Trimming cost V 0 bases and J 7 bases, with 13 bases left between them. Germline CDR1 reads SGDLS; CDR2 reads YYNGEE. This CDR3 comprises 14 residues. The CDR3 DNA reads TGTGCCAGCAGCGTAGTTGGGGACGGCCTTGAAGCTTTCTTT. Its protein product is CASSVVGDGLEAFF. Filled out from reference TRBV9 and TRBJ1-1, the complete variable domain reads DSGVTQTPKHLITATGQRVTLRCSPRSGDLSVYWYQQSLDQGLQFLIQYYNGEERAKGNILERFSAQQFPDLHSELNLSSLELGDSALYFCASSVVGDGLEAFFGQGTRLTVV.

This clonotype has a count of ten or more. The CDR3 bases are TGTGCCAGCGGGGTAAGGGGTTTTCAAGAGACCCAGTACTTC. This sequence encodes CASGVRGFQETQYF. This chain connects TRBV7-2 to TRBJ2-5; the D gene is possibly TRBD1 (5 bases). Germline V gene data show CDR1 as SGHTA and CDR2 as FQGNSA. V lost 8 bases and J 2 bases, leaving 15 bases between the germline ends. The CDR3 has 14 amino acids.

Note on this clonotype: Given a much more abundant clone one base away, this may be a read error. J is TRBJ2-7 and V is TRBV6-4; TRBD1 agrees at 7 bases. Germline V gene data show CDR1 as MRHNA and CDR2 as SNTAGT. The CDR3 loop spans 13 amino acids. The CDR3 here is CPPCPGQDCEQYV. The CDR3 DNA follows: TGTCCGCCCTGCCCCGGACAGGACTGCGAGCAGTACGTC.